This T cell receptor beta chain was sequenced in a study of control samples from healthy donors and cancer patients. Germline lookup yields CDR1 LNHDA and CDR2 SQIVND (reference sequence). Between the trimmed V and J ends, which lost 5 bases and 3 bases, there was a span of 10 bases. The CDR3 loop spans 13 amino acids. Using immunoSEQ multiplex PCR, the repertoire was profiled, and TCRdb retains in-frame clones only, with some absent. This sample has 120,000 to 150,000 clones, with roughly nine tenths found just once. The sample was blood. The chain carries TRBV19 and TRBJ2-5; D may be TRBD1 or TRBD2 (5 bases each). This clonotype was obtained from a woman under 40 in good health. For the CDR3, the DNA is TGTGCCAGTAGTTGGGACCTAGAAGAGACCCAGTACTTC. Translating it yields CASSWDLEETQYF.